The text below deals with one T cell receptor (beta chain). Its cognate antigen is unknown. The data derive from a study of cytomegalovirus exposure and HLA in healthy donors. PCR employed 60 Vbeta and 13 Jbeta primers. In the source study's methods: Approximately 11 million of some 80 million unique TCR beta chains were shared, per a later count. Using immunoSEQ multiplex PCR, the repertoire was profiled, and TCRdb retains in-frame clones only, with some absent. The DNA gave D and trimming, while V, J and clone size come from that table. Seen here are 190,000 or so clones, less than 85% observed once, and the top ten hold under 0.75%. Overall study results and limits: A later analysis found common viral pathogens apparently linked to several of the most significant clusters. TCR beta chain V- and J-gene trimming was linked, in a later analysis, to a missense variant in DCLRE1C.

The TCR was taken from a boy younger than 18 in good health and CMV-seronegative. Sequencing was performed on PBMCs.

CDR3 sequence (DNA): TGCGCCAGCAGCCAAGATCCAGCGGGAGGCCCGGGGGAGACCCAGTACTTC. Encoded protein: CASSQDPAGGPGETQYF. The J gene is TRBJ2-5, the V gene TRBV4-3; 9 nucleotides match TRBD2. This CDR3 region has 17 residues. Germline CDR1 and CDR2: LGHNA and YSLEER. The V and J ends lost 0 bases and 5 bases, in that order; junction bases with no gene match: 10.